The present entry profiles one T cell receptor (beta chain) with its context. These data originate in a study of blood T cell repertoires in COVID-19. Sequencing was performed with immunoSEQ multiplex PCR; in TCRdb, only in-frame clones are kept and a portion is missing. The table has 200,000 to 250,000 clones, around four fifths seen once. The CDR3 length is 13 residues. Trimming stripped 6 bases from V and 4 bases from J, with 12 bases between. This receptor was obtained from a woman between 45 and 65 years old with active or convalescent COVID-19. The rearrangement joins TRBV12-3 or TRBV12-4 to TRBJ1-2; a weak D match, TRBD1 (6 bases). The source material was peripheral blood. CDR3 loop: CASRSTGPYGYTF. In DNA, the CDR3 is TGTGCCAGCAGGTCGACAGGTCCCTATGGCTACACCTTC.